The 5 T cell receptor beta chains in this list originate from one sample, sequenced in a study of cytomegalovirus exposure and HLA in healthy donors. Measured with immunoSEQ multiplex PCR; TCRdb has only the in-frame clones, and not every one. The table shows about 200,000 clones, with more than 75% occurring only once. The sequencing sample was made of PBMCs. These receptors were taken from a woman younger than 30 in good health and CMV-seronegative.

The CDR3 protein is CAISDDRHRRTQETQYF. The CDR3 region has the DNA TGTGCCATCAGTGACGATCGGCACCGGAGGACCCAAGAGACCCAGTACTTC. This chain uses TRBV10-3 with TRBJ2-5, with D possibly being TRBD2 (5 bases). Germline CDR1 and CDR2: ENHRY and SYGVKD. V lost 3 bases and J lost 1, with 18 bases in between. The CDR3 has 17 residues.

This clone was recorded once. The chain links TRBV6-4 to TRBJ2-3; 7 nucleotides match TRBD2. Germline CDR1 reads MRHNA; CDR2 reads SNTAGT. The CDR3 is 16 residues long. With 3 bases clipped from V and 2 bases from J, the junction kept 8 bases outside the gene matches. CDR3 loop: CASSDSFTSATDTQYF. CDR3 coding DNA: TGTGCCAGCAGTGATTCCTTTACTAGCGCCACAGATACGCAGTATTTT.

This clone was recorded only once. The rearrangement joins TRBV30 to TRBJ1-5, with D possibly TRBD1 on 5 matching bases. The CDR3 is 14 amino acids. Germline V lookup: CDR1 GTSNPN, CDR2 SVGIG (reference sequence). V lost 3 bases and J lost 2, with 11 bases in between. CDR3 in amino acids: CAWRGPVGNQPQHF. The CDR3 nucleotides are TGTGCCTGGAGGGGGCCGGTTGGCAATCAGCCCCAGCATTTT.

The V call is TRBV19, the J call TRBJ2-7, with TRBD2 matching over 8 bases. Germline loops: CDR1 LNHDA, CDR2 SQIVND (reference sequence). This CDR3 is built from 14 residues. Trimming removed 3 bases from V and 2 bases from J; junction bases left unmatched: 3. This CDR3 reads CASSISGGTYEQYF. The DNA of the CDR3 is TGTGCCAGTAGTATCTCGGGGGGGACCTACGAGCAGTACTTC.

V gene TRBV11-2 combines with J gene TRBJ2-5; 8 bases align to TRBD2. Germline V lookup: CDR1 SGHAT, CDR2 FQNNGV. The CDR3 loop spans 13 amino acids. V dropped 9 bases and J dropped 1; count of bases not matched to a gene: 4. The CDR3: CASTGGGQETQYF. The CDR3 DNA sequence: TGTGCCAGTACCGGGGGGGGCCAAGAGACCCAGTACTTC.